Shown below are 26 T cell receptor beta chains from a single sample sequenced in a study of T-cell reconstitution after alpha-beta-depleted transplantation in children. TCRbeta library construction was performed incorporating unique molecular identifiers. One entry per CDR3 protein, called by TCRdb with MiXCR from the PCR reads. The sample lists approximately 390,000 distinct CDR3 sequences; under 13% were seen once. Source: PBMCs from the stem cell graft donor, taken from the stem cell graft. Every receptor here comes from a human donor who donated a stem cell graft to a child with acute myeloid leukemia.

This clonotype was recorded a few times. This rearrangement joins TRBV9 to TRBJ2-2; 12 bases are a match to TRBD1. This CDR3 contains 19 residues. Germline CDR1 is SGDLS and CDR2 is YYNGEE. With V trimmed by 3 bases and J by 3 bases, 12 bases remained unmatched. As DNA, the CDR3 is TGTGCCAGCAGCGAGCGATCGGGACAGGGGGCGCTTGACACCGGGGAGCTGTTTTTT. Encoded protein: CASSERSGQGALDTGELFF.

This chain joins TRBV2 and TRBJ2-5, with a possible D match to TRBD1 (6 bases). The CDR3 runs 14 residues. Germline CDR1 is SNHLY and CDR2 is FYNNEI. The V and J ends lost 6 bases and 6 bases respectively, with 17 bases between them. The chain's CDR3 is CASSALGGRKTQYF. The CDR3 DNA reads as TGTGCCAGCAGCGCCCTTGGGGGCAGAAAGACCCAGTACTTC. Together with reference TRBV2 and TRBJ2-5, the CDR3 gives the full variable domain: EPEVTQTPSHQVTQMGQEVILRCVPISNHLYFYWYRQILGQKVEFLVSFYNNEISEKSEIFDDQFSVERPDGSNFTLKIRSTKLEDSAMYFCASSALGGRKTQYFGPGTRLLVL.

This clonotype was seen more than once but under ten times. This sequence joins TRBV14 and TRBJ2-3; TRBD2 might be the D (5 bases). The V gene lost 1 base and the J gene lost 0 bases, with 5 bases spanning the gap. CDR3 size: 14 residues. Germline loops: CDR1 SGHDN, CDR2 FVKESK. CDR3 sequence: CASSQGTSTDTQYF. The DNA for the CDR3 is TGTGCCAGCAGCCAAGGGACTAGCACAGATACGCAGTATTTT.

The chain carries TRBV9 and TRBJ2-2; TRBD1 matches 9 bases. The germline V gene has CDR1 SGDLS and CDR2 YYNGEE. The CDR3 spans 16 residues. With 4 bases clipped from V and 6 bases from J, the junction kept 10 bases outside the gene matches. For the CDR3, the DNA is TGTGCCAGCAGCCTAAACTGGGACAGGGATGCCGGGGAGCTGTTTTTT. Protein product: CASSLNWDRDAGELFF.

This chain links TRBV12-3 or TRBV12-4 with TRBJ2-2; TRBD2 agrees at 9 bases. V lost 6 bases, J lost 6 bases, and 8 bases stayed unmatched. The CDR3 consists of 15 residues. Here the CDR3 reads CASRVAGAHAGELFF. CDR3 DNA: TGTGCCAGCAGGGTAGCGGGGGCCCATGCCGGGGAGCTGTTTTTT.

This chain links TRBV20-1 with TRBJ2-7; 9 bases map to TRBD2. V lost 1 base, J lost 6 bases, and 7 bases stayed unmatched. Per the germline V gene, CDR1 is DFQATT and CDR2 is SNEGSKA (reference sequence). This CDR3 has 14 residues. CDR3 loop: CSARGDSGSPEQYF. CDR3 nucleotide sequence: TGCAGTGCTAGAGGAGATAGCGGGAGTCCCGAGCAGTACTTC.

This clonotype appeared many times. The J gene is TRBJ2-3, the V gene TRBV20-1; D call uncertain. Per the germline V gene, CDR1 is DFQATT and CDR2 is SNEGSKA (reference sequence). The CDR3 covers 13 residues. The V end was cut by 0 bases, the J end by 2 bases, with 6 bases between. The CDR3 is CSARDSITDTQYF. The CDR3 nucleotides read TGCAGTGCTAGAGACTCCATCACAGATACGCAGTATTTT.

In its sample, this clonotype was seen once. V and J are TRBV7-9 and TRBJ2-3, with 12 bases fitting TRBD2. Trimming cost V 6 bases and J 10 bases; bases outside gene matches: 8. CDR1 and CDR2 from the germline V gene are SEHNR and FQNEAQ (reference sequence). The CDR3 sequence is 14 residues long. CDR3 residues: CASRRLAGEVAQYF. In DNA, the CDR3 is TGTGCCAGCAGAAGACTAGCGGGAGAGGTGGCGCAGTATTTT.

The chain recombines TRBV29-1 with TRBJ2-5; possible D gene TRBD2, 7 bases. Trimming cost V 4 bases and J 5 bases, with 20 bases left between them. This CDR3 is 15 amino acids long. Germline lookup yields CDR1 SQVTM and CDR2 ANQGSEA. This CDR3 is CSVGGEGVARETQYF. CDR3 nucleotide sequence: TGCAGCGTTGGGGGGGAGGGGGTAGCACGGGAGACCCAGTACTTC. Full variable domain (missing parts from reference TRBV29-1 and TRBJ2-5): SAVISQKPSRDICQRGTSLTIQCQVDSQVTMMFWYRQQPGQSLTLIATANQGSEATYESGFVIDKFPISRPNLTFSTLTVSNMSPEDSSIYLCSVGGEGVARETQYFGPGTRLLVL.

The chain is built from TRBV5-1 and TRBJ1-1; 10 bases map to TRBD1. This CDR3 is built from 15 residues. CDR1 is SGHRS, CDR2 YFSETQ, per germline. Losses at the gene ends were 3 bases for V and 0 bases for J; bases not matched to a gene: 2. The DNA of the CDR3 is TGCGCCAGCAGCTCGGGACAGGGGATGAACACTGAAGCTTTCTTT. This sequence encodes CASSSGQGMNTEAFF.

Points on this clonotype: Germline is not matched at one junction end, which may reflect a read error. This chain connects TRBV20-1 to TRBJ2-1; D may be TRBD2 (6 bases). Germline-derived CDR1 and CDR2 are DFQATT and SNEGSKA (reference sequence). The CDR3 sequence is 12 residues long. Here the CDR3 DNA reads TGCAGTGCAAGTCCGGACTACAATGAGCGGTTCTTC. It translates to CSASPDYNERFF.

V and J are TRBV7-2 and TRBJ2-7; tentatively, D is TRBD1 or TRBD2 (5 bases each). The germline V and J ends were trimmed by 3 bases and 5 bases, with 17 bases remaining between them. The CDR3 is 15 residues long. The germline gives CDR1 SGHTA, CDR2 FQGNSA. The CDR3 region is CASSFTNPGAHEQYF. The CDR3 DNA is TGTGCCAGCAGCTTTACTAACCCCGGGGCCCACGAGCAGTACTTC.

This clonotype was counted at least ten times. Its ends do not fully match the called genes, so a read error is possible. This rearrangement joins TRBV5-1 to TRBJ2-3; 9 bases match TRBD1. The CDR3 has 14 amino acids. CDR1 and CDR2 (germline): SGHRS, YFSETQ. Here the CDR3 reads CASSPGTGLDTQYF. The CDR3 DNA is TGTGCCAGCAGTCCCGGGACAGGGCTTGATACGCAGTATTTT.

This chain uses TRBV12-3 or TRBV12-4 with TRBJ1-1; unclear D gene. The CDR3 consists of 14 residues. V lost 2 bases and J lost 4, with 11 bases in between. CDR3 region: CASSLTGSGTEAFF. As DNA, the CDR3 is TGTGCCAGCAGTTTAACGGGGAGTGGCACTGAAGCTTTCTTT.

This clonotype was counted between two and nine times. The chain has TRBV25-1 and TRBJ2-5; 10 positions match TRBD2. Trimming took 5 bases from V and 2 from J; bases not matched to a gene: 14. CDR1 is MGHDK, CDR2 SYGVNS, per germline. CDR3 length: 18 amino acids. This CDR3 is CASSSRTSGLGVQETQYF. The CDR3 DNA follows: TGTGCCAGCAGTTCCCGGACTAGCGGCTTGGGGGTACAAGAGACCCAGTACTTC.

The CDR3 spells CASSLSRQRDTQYF. In DNA, the CDR3 is TGTGCCAGCAGTTTGAGCAGGCAGAGAGATACGCAGTATTTT. This chain uses TRBV12-3 or TRBV12-4 with TRBJ2-3, with D uncertain. CDR3 length: 14 residues. The V gene lost 3 bases and the J gene lost 5 bases, with 12 bases spanning the gap.

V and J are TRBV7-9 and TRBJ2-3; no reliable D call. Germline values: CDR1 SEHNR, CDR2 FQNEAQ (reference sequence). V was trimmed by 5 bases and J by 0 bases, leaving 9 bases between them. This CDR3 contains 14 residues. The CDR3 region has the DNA TGTGCCAGCAGCGCACTTACTAGCACAGATACGCAGTATTTT. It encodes CASSALTSTDTQYF.

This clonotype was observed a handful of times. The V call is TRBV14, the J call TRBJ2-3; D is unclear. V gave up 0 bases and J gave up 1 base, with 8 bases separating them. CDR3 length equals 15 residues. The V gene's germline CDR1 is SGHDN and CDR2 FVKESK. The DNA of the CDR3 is TGTGCCAGCAGCCAAGAAGGGCGACGCACAGATACGCAGTATTTT. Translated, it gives CASSQEGRRTDTQYF.

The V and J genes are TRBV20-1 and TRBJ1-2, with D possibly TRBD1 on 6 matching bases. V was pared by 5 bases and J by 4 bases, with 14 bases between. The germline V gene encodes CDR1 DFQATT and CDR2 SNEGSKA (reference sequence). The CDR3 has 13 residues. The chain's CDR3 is CSAGRGGTYGYTF. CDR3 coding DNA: TGCAGTGCTGGGCGGGGGGGCACCTATGGCTACACCTTC.

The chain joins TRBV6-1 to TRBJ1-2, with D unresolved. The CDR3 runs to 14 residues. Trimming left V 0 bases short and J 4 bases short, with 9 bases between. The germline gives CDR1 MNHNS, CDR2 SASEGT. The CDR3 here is CASSEAQDGYGYTF. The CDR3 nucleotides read TGTGCCAGCAGTGAAGCGCAGGACGGCTATGGCTACACCTTC.

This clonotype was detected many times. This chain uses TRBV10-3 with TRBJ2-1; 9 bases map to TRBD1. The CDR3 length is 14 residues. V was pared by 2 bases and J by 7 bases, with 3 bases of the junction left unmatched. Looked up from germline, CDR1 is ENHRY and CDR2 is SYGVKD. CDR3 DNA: TGTGCCATCAGTGAGGGACAGGGGAGGAATGAGCAGTTCTTC. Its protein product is CAISEGQGRNEQFF.

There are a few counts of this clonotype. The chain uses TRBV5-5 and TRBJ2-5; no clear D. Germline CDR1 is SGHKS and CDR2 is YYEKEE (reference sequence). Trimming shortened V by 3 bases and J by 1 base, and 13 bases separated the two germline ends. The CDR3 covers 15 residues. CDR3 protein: CASSYGRASQETQYF. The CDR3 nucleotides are TGTGCCAGCAGCTACGGACGGGCAAGCCAAGAGACCCAGTACTTC.

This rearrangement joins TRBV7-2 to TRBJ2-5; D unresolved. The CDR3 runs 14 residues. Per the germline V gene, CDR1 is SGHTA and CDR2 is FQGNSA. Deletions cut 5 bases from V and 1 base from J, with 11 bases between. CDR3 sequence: CASSRTDFQETQYF. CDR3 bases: TGTGCCAGCAGCAGAACGGATTTCCAAGAGACCCAGTACTTC.

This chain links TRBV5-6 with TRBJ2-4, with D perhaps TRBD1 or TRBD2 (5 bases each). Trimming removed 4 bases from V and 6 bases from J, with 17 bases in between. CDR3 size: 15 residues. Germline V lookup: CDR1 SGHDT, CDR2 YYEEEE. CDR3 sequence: CASSRPGIQGNIQYF. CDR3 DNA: TGTGCCAGCAGCAGGCCGGGGATTCAGGGAAACATTCAGTACTTC.

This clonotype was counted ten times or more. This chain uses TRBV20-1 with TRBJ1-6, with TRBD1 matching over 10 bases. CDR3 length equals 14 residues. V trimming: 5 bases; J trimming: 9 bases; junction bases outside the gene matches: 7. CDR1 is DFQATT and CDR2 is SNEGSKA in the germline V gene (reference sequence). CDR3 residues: CSARRDRGSSPLHF. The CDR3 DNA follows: TGCAGTGCTCGCCGGGACAGGGGTTCTTCACCCCTCCACTTT.

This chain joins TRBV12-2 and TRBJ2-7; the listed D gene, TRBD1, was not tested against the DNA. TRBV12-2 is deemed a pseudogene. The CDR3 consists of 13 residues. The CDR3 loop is CASRLIRQGKQYV. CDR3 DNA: TGTGCAAGTCGCTTAATCCGACAGGGGAAGCAGTACGTC.